The next 9 T cell receptor beta chains were all read from a single sample in a study of CD8 T cells in Susac syndrome. An amount of RNA that ranged from 0.5 to 1 ug was reverse transcribed with random hexamers. TCRdb itself ran the immunoSEQ multiplex PCR reads through MiXCR, one entry per CDR3 protein. The sample lists about 300,000 distinct CDR3 sequences, about 88% occurring once. Sequencing was performed on CD8+ T cells from PBMCs. These receptor sequences come from a human donor with multiple sclerosis.

The chain uses TRBV29-1 and TRBJ2-2; no definite D call. Germline V gene lookup returns CDR1 SQVTM and CDR2 ANQGSEA. Between the trimmed V and J ends, which lost 2 bases and 6 bases, there was a span of 4 bases. The CDR3 contains 11 residues. The CDR3 reads CSVERAGELFF. For the CDR3, the DNA is TGCAGCGTTGAACGGGCCGGGGAGCTGTTTTTT.

V and J are TRBV28 and TRBJ2-2, with D unresolved. The CDR3 is 14 amino acids. V shed 5 bases and J shed 0 bases, with 7 bases lying between them. CDR1 is MDHEN and CDR2 is SYDVKM in the germline V gene. The chain's CDR3 is CASSRPANTGELFF. CDR3 bases: TGTGCCAGCAGTCGGCCGGCGAACACCGGGGAGCTGTTTTTT.

Comments on this clonotype: The germline gene is not matched at one end of the junction; a read error may be the cause. The chain is built from TRBV7-9 and TRBJ1-6; D is ambiguous. The V gene's germline CDR1 is SEHNR and CDR2 FQNEAQ (reference sequence). CDR3 length: 13 amino acids. The CDR3 reads CAPTKVESSPLHF. The CDR3 DNA sequence: TGCGCCCCGACGAAGGTTGAGAGTTCACCCCTCCACTTT.

The chain carries TRBV6-5 and TRBJ2-1; a possible D gene is TRBD2 (6 bases). Germline CDR1 MNHEY, CDR2 SVGAGI. The length of the CDR3 is 16 residues. V was trimmed by 0 bases and J by 10 bases, leaving 19 bases between them. The CDR3 coding sequence is TGTGCCAGCAGTTACTCGATCGGGGGAGTGTTGTTGGAGCAGTTCTTC. Amino acid sequence: CASSYSIGGVLLEQFF.

The CDR3: CASSLERGHSTDTQYF. The CDR3 DNA sequence: TGTGCCAGCAGTTTAGAACGCGGGCATAGCACAGATACGCAGTATTTT. The chain recombines TRBV27 with TRBJ2-3, with D possibly being TRBD2 (5 bases). CDR3 length: 16 residues. Trimming left V 2 bases short and J 0 bases short, with 12 bases between. The germline V gene has CDR1 MNHEY and CDR2 SMNVEV (reference sequence).

The genes are TRBV28 and TRBJ2-7; D might be TRBD1 (6 bases). In germline, CDR1 is MDHEN, CDR2 SYDVKM. The V and J ends lost 7 bases and 2 bases respectively, with 12 bases between them. This CDR3 contains 13 residues. The CDR3 spells CASTWTATYEQYF. The CDR3, as DNA: TGTGCCAGCACTTGGACAGCTACCTACGAGCAGTACTTC.

The V call is TRBV27, the J call TRBJ2-1; 7 nucleotides agree with TRBD1. The germline gives CDR1 MNHEY, CDR2 SMNVEV (reference sequence). The V segment lost 5 bases and the J segment 3 bases; nucleotides outside the gene matches: 10. The CDR3 runs 16 residues. The DNA of the CDR3 is TGTGCCAGCAGTCCCTCGACAGGGAGTTTCTACAATGAGCAGTTCTTC. Translation: CASSPSTGSFYNEQFF.

The chain employs TRBV7-2 and TRBJ2-5; the D call may be TRBD1 or TRBD2 (5 bases each). The CDR3 totals 14 residues. Germline CDR1 and CDR2: SGHTA and FQGNSA. V shed 5 bases and J shed 0 bases, with 10 bases lying between them. The CDR3 region is CASSGGAYQETQYF. CDR3 DNA sequence: TGTGCCAGCAGCGGGGGAGCGTACCAAGAGACCCAGTACTTC.

V is TRBV7-2 and J is TRBJ2-3; 9 positions match TRBD1. In germline, CDR1 is SGHTA, CDR2 FQGNSA. V shed 5 bases and J 4 bases; nucleotides not matched to a gene: 7. The CDR3 is 15 amino acids. The CDR3 DNA sequence: TGTGCCAGCAGCCTTGGACAGGGGAGCGCAGATACGCAGTATTTT. Its protein product is CASSLGQGSADTQYF. Full variable domain (missing parts from reference TRBV7-2 and TRBJ2-3): GAGVSQSPSNKVTEKGKDVELRCDPISGHTALYWYRQSLGQGLEFLIYFQGNSAPDKSGLPSDRFSAERTGGSVSTLTIQRTQQEDSAVYLCASSLGQGSADTQYFGPGTRLTVL.